This paragraph reports one T cell receptor beta chain. This clone appeared once. Its antigen has not been determined. No base qualities exist here, and no much larger clone lies one base off it. The immunoSEQ Assay, a bias-controlled multiplex PCR, was used to amplify TCRbeta CDR3 regions from genomic DNA. In the original analysis: The number of nucleated cells in each sample was estimated by amplification of reference gene primers within the assay. Sequence reads were collapsed and filtered to measure the absolute abundance of every unique TCRbeta CDR3 rearrangement. For each sample, productive Simpson clonality was calculated by taking the square root of Simpson's diversity index across productive rearrangements. The table was pulled from immuneACCESS by TCRdb, which kept in-frame rearrangements only. Such tables lose some clones; where checked, under half of the loss comes from unresolved V genes, and the rest has no known cause. V, J and clone size reflect that table, while D and trimming were determined from the DNA. The sample table records more than 200,000 clones; roughly 86% of these occur just once. The ten largest clones take up about 5% of the sample.

The germline V gene (reference sequence) supplies CDR1 WNHNN and CDR2 SYGVQD. V is trimmed back by 4 bases and J by 3 bases, and the junction contains 9 bases that no gene match accounts for. The CDR3, cysteine through phenylalanine, is 15 amino acids long. The read is trimmed to its CDR3 DNA, 45 bases read in frame from base 1. This specimen comes from a study of blood T cell repertoires in COVID-19 (dated by TCRdb to the early 2020s). In terms of the full investigation: Samples from collaborators originated in the United States, Italy and Spain and spanned both the acute and convalescent phases of COVID-19. The repertoires were released in a freely available public database intended as a resource for research on the immune response to SARS-CoV-2. The prospective study material was composed of cDNA or gDNA derived from T cells, B-cell-depleted T cells, or PBMCs. HLA class I and class II types, where available, came from metadata supplied by the sample provider rather than from assay-based typing. The dataset comprised deeply sampled blood TCRbeta repertoires from subjects exposed to, actively infected with, or recovered from COVID-19. Nearly every sample came with metadata listing a de-identified subject ID, COVID-19 status, age in years and sex. Samples came from the ongoing ImmuneRACE study (first 160 participants) plus 1,254 subjects from 6 global collaborators. Summary of the overall study and its limitations: How much clinical and demographic metadata was included differed by source and by participant, and the metadata was provided uncurated.

At one collaborating source in Seattle, patients were enrolled during active infection and were followed longitudinally through the course of disease. Whole blood was collected in K2EDTA tubes by collaborating institutions according to the institutions' own protocols. For TCRbeta analysis, collaborator samples were shipped as frozen whole blood, as isolated PBMCs, or as DNA extracted from either sample type. The rearrangement combines TRBV10-1 with TRBJ2-7, with 7 junctional bases fitting TRBD1. The receptor was isolated from a woman aged 60 to 75 with COVID-19, enrolled during active disease. The specimen was peripheral blood. The nucleotides read TGCGCCAGCAGTGGGACCGGGACAGCCCGCTACGAGCAGTACTTC. It codes for CASSGTGTARYEQYF.